The entry that follows covers one T cell receptor (beta chain) sequence. The antigen it recognizes is unknown. No qualities accompany the bases; no much larger clone lies one base away. The cohort comprised fewer than 700 healthy bone marrow donors. At the time of sampling, all cohort members were nominally healthy, though unrecorded immune exposures were likely present. The donor tested CMV seropositive and was one of the 289 seropositive cohort members. Every donor gave a peripheral blood sample, and the peripheral blood mononuclear cells from that sample were used for TCR beta sequencing. Genomic DNA extraction from the blood cell samples was performed with the Qiagen DNeasy Blood Extraction Kit. V sheds 4 bases and J sheds 0 bases, leaving 4 bases between their ends. The CDR3 spans 13 residues, from the cysteine through the phenylalanine. The DNA shown is the 39-base CDR3, in frame from base 1. CDR1 LGHNT and CDR2 FRNRAP are derived from the germline V gene.

These data come from a study of cytomegalovirus exposure and HLA in healthy donors (dated by TCRdb to between 2016 and 2019). At the level of the whole study: According to an earlier analysis of around 600 of the donors, some 180 million T cells yielded 117 million unique TCR beta sequences and about 300 Gb of sequence data. An early release covering 500 to 750 HLA-typed donors comprised approximately 300 gigabases of sequencing data and approximately 85 million unique TCR sequences. Of the approximately 400 genotyped donors, approximately 82% fell in the genetic ancestry cluster associated with self-reported Caucasian donors. The aim of the study was to test whether cataloging public T cell receptors could identify signatures of past pathogen exposure. The T cell repertoires of 700 or so subjects were profiled by immunosequencing and related to cytomegalovirus serostatus. A separate validation cohort of approximately 130 different subjects was used in addition to the 666-subject first cohort. To predict cytomegalovirus infection status, the study combined high-throughput TCR immunosequencing, statistical association of individual TCRs with disease status, and machine learning. In a later analysis, previously published TCR beta repertoires from 500 to 750 donors were re-analyzed and high-resolution HLA genotyping was added so that TCR occurrence patterns could be studied. Rather than drawing on any new phenotypic data, the later analysis identified candidate immune exposures from TCR beta sequences and the way those sequences occurred across donors. To decide whether each TCR beta V gene segment behaved as functional or pseudogenic, an earlier analysis of fewer than 750 of the donors relied on high-throughput TCR beta sequencing. Alongside the repertoire data, information on donor age, sex, ethnicity and CMV serostatus was compiled. In a later genetic analysis, genome-wide SNP genotypes for about 55% of the 666 donors were used, and that subset was treated as a discovery cohort. Every repertoire in the discovery cohort had been generated on one and the same sequencing platform. HLA typing covered class I and class II loci at four-digit resolution. Typing coverage differed by locus: A, B, C, DRB1 and DQB1 were typed in roughly 620-630 donors, DQA1 in roughly 510, DPA1 in around 610, and DPB1 in 400 to 490. Several DR-DQ haplotypes were treated as single units for association and clustering because of strong linkage in the cohort. Across 300 to 500 genotyped donors of the cohort, an average of about 240,000 unique TCR beta nucleotide sequences per donor were sequenced, and 15% to 20% of those sequences were non-productive. Study-wide findings and limitations: Broadly in line with IMGT annotations, most TCR beta V segments showed up in productive rearrangements about 87% or about 30% of the time in an earlier analysis of 587 of the donors. Compared with equally common non-associated chains, HLA-associated TCR beta chains in a later analysis were more clonally expanded and had lower generation probabilities. Specific HLA alleles were associated with 15,000 to 20,000 TCR beta sequences at a false discovery rate of 0.05 in a later analysis. Several of the top co-occurrence clusters appeared to be linked to parvovirus B19, influenza, CMV and Epstein-Barr virus, according to a later analysis. The study listed 150 to 200 TCR beta chains as associated with cytomegalovirus. Because HLA typing was unavailable for some donors at each locus, only the typed subset was used in association tests. While some public TCRs were present in many individuals, most TCR sequences turned up only very rarely across donors. A further reported finding was that TCR beta sequences accurately predicted the HLA-A and HLA-B alleles for most subjects in the first cohort. The authors suggested that the approach could potentially be generalized to other disease states and immunological phenotypes. Strong co-occurrence of HLA alleles, especially DR and DQ, made assigning TCR associations to individual alleles difficult. The sequencing pipeline was judged likely to have produced a cluster of highly shared sequence variants as a technical artifact. Linkage disequilibrium might explain the correlated functional status among segregating V segments, but an unknown experimental factor could not be ruled out. A later analysis found that most CMV-associated TCR beta chains appeared HLA-restricted, with HLA associations seemingly driven largely by CMV exposure. For the cohort, immune exposure information was limited to CMV serostatus. In vitro tests confirmed that a few of the cytomegalovirus-associated TCR beta chains recognize cytomegalovirus antigens. A later genetic analysis reported fewer N-insertions in productive TCRs among donors in an Asian-associated ancestry cluster than the roughly 720-donor mean. Because counts were too low, some 17 rarely observed V segments, including chromosome 9 orphons, were excluded from the earlier analysis of fewer than 650 of the donors. The classifier was reported to diagnose cytomegalovirus status with high specificity and sensitivity in both the original cohort and the validation cohort. This cohort had only TCR beta chains sequenced, and the lack of alpha or paired-chain data limited which features could be detected. According to a later analysis, TCR association rates differed among HLA loci, with DRB1 alleles showing the most associated TCRs and HLA-C alleles showing the fewest. Roughly uniform sequencing depth across donors was assumed in presence/absence analyses, although this assumption may not hold. Some IMGT-functional V segments, including TRBV6-2 and TRBV6-3, could not be distinguished by the 87-base-pair reads and were therefore excluded. A later genetic analysis associated a missense DCLRE1C variant with V-gene and J-gene trimming of TCR beta chains, and an independent cohort replicated the association.

The method was the immunoSEQ multiplex PCR assay. For the multiplex PCR, a mixture combining 60 forward primers for TCR Vbeta segments and 13 reverse primers for TCR Jbeta segments was used. Amplification of the CDR3 region of rearranged TCR beta genes was performed with a multiplex PCR assay on genomic DNA. Amplified TCR beta libraries were sequenced as 87-base-pair reads on the Illumina HiSeq System. The study's own analysis went as follows. Across the 500 to 750 repertoires, a later analysis counted 78 million or so unique TCR beta chains, roughly 11 million of which were shared by at least two donors. Raw reads were error-corrected and collapsed into unique sequences by a nearest-neighbor algorithm in which closely related sequences were merged to remove PCR and sequencing errors. CDR3 sequences were aligned to IMGT reference sequences to assign V, D and J gene segments. For a sequence to be retained, a match of at least six nucleotides to both a V gene segment and a J gene segment was required. Rearrangements were classified as productive when the CDR3 lacked stop codons and remained in frame with V and J, and all other rearrangements were classified as non-productive. CDR3 was defined by IMGT convention, running from the second conserved V-encoded cysteine to the conserved J-encoded phenylalanine. Sequences without an unambiguous match to a single V gene segment were excluded from the earlier analysis of 450 to 650 of the donors. In an earlier analysis of some 590 of the donors, V segments were called functional above 56.7% productive rearrangements and were called segregating when the between-donor standard deviation exceeded 5%. A statistical classification framework was developed to diagnose cytomegalovirus status using the catalog of TCR beta chain sequences. In a later analysis, TCR nucleotide sequences were compared against IMGT/GENE-DB human TR gene sequences so that V and J genes could be assigned. In a later analysis, CDR3 sequences and most-parsimonious VDJ recombination scenarios were assigned using the TCRdist pipeline. In a later analysis, every TCR beta chain was defined by the combination of its CDR3 amino acid sequence and its V-gene family, and reads without a unique V-gene family were dropped. As a way to deal with suspected cross-contamination and a sequencing artifact, a later analysis dropped under 600 nucleotide sequences that were highly shared and had low generation probability. In a later analysis, a clonal expansion index was calculated for each public chain from normalized within-repertoire ranks of inferred template counts. In a later analysis, generation probabilities were computed using a VDJ recombination model fitted to out-of-frame rearrangements, and the results were checked against IGoR. In a later analysis, TCR-TCR, TCR-HLA and TCR-CMV co-occurrence was scored with hypergeometric tests, and a repertoire-size bias correction was applied to TCR pairs. To estimate false discovery rates, a later analysis permuted the HLA or CMV assignments 20 times. A later analysis grouped co-occurring TCRs with DBSCAN, adding TCRdist sequence similarity when clustering within HLA-allele-positive subsets. For co-occurrence clustering, repertoires with fewer than 30,000 or more than 120,000 public chains were excluded, along with a handful of repertoires with anomalous nucleotide sharing. In TCRdb, the immuneACCESS table is reduced to in-frame sequences with V and J assigned. These tables do not hold every clone; where another copy was compared, an unresolved V gene accounts for under half, and the others remain unexplained. D and trimming come from the DNA, and the V and J calls and clone size come from that table. This sample gives 100,000 to 150,000 clones in total; 74% of them show up just once. The ten most abundant clones make up approximately 6% of the sample.

This receptor chain uses TRBV12-5 and TRBJ1-5, with the D gene uncertain. The receptor's source is a woman aged 45-65 years in good health and CMV-seropositive. Sequences were obtained from PBMCs. The bases are TGTGCTAGTGGTTCTTTTAGCAATCAGCCCCAGCATTTT. Its amino acids are CASGSFSNQPQHF.